Below, 20 T cell receptor beta chains from the same sample are listed, as sequenced in a study of early T cells in non-severe SARS-CoV-2 infection. TCRdb re-called the 5' RACE reads through MiXCR, storing one row per CDR3 protein. The sample contains tens of thousands of distinct CDR3 sequences, more than 5% of which appear only once. Sequenced material: whole blood. The source of these receptors is an adult who was a healthcare worker with PCR-confirmed SARS-CoV-2 infection or an uninfected control (not recorded which).

This clonotype was counted ten times or more. The rearrangement links TRBV11-1 to TRBJ2-3; TRBD1 agrees at 7 bases. Germline loops: CDR1 SGHAT, CDR2 FQDESV (reference sequence). The CDR3 contains 15 residues. With 4 bases clipped from V and 1 base from J, the junction kept 5 bases outside the gene matches. The DNA for the CDR3 is TGTGCCAGCAGCTCCACAGGGGCGGGCACAGATACGCAGTATTTT. It specifies CASSSTGAGTDTQYF.

The chain combines TRBV6-2 or TRBV6-3 with TRBJ2-7; D not certain. Trimming took 6 bases from V and 3 from J, leaving 6 bases between them. Per the germline V gene, CDR1 is MNHEY and CDR2 is SVGEGT. This CDR3 comprises 11 residues. The CDR3 coding sequence is TGTGCCAGCAGCTTTAACTACGAGCAGTACTTC. This gives the protein CASSFNYEQYF.

This clonotype was detected ten times or more. The genes are TRBV20-1 and TRBJ2-5; D not certain. V was clipped by 7 bases and J by 4 bases, with 7 bases between them. CDR1 is DFQATT and CDR2 is SNEGSKA in the germline V gene (reference sequence). This CDR3 has 10 residues. Here the CDR3 reads CSVVGETQYF. The CDR3 DNA sequence: TGCAGTGTGGTCGGAGAGACCCAGTACTTC.

This clonotype was counted at least ten times. V is TRBV5-1 and J is TRBJ1-1; perhaps TRBD1 as D (5 bases). Between the trimmed V and J ends, which lost 1 base and 4 bases, there was a span of 17 bases. In germline, CDR1 is SGHRS, CDR2 YFSETQ. The CDR3 runs to 16 residues. CDR3 DNA sequence: TGCGCCAGCAGCTTGAATGTTATAGGGGCGACCACTGAAGCTTTCTTT. Translating it yields CASSLNVIGATTEAFF.

This clonotype was observed at least ten times. The CDR3 protein is CASSEDSRTEAFF. CDR3 nucleotides: TGTGCCAGCAGCGAGGACAGTCGGACTGAAGCTTTCTTT. V and J are TRBV5-4 and TRBJ1-1; D might be TRBD1 (6 bases). Trimming left V 4 bases short and J 5 bases short, with 12 bases between. The CDR3 totals 13 residues. Germline lookup yields CDR1 SGHNT and CDR2 YYREEE (reference sequence).

This clonotype has a count of ten or more. The genes are TRBV5-4 and TRBJ1-2, with a possible D match to TRBD1 (6 bases). CDR1 is SGHNT and CDR2 is YYREEE in the germline V gene (reference sequence). This CDR3 region has 14 residues. V was shortened by 3 bases and J by 8 bases, with 17 bases between the two germline ends. The CDR3 reads CASSSVQGRLGYTF. In DNA form, the CDR3 reads TGTGCCAGCAGCTCGGTCCAGGGGCGTCTGGGCTACACCTTC.

The table lists this clonotype with many counts. This rearrangement joins TRBV19 to TRBJ2-1, with D hard to call. The CDR3 extends over 14 amino acids. Germline assignment: CDR1 LNHDA and CDR2 SQIVND (reference sequence). V lost 3 bases and J lost 3, with 9 bases in between. CDR3: CASSMPSRYNEQFF. The CDR3, as DNA: TGTGCCAGTAGTATGCCCTCCCGCTACAATGAGCAGTTCTTC.

There are many counts of this clonotype. The rearrangement uses TRBV12-3 or TRBV12-4 and TRBJ2-7, with D tentatively TRBD1 or TRBD2 (5 bases each). The CDR3 loop spans 15 amino acids. V was shortened by 3 bases and J by 5 bases, with 17 bases between the two germline ends. CDR3 DNA: TGTGCCAGCAGTTTCCATGGGCCAGGGAGAGACGAGCAGTACTTC. It is translated as CASSFHGPGRDEQYF.

This clonotype was recorded at least ten times. This chain joins TRBV20-1 and TRBJ1-1, with 7 nucleotides matching TRBD1. The junction had 17 bases not matched to a gene; V was cut back by 8 bases and J by 2 bases. CDR3 length: 16 amino acids. Germline CDR1 is DFQATT and CDR2 is SNEGSKA (reference sequence). The CDR3 protein is CSIKTGTLAVNTEAFF. The CDR3 nucleotides read TGCAGTATTAAGACAGGGACCTTGGCCGTTAACACTGAAGCTTTCTTT.

This clonotype was recorded at least ten times. V gene TRBV25-1 combines with J gene TRBJ2-3; the D gene is possibly TRBD2 (6 bases). The CDR3 length is 13 residues. CDR1 is MGHDK and CDR2 is SYGVNS in the germline V gene. V shed 10 bases and J shed 2 bases, with 13 bases lying between them. DNA of the CDR3: TGTGCCACGGGCAGGGACTCCACAGATACGCAGTATTTT. It is translated as CATGRDSTDTQYF.

This clonotype was detected ten times or more. This sequence joins TRBV5-1 and TRBJ2-7; 7 bases are shared with TRBD2. V shed 1 base, J shed 4 bases, and the junction held 5 bases outside the gene matches. This CDR3 contains 14 residues. Germline V gene data show CDR1 as SGHRS and CDR2 as YFSETQ. This CDR3 reads CASSLSGGYYEQYF. CDR3 coding DNA: TGCGCCAGCAGCTTGTCCGGGGGGTATTACGAGCAGTACTTC. The full variable domain, completed using reference TRBV5-1 and TRBJ2-7, is KAGVTQTPRYLIKTRGQQVTLSCSPISGHRSVSWYQQTPGQGLQFLFEYFSETQRNKGNFPGRFSGRQFSNSRSEMNVSTLELGDSALYLCASSLSGGYYEQYFGPGTRLTVT.

The rearrangement uses TRBV6-5 and TRBJ2-7; 7 nucleotides line up with TRBD2. The length of the CDR3 is 14 residues. Trimming at V came to 8 bases and at J to 7 bases, leaving 14 bases not matched to a gene. Germline V gives CDR1 MNHEY, CDR2 SVGAGI. The CDR3 DNA is TGTGCCAGCTCTCGGGCGGGAGCGGGCGGGGAGCAGTACTTC. Its translation is CASSRAGAGGEQYF.

This clonotype was recorded many times. The gene calls are TRBV20-1 and TRBJ1-2; possibly TRBD1 for D (5 bases). Germline CDR1 reads DFQATT; CDR2 reads SNEGSKA (reference sequence). The CDR3 runs 17 residues. V was trimmed by 2 bases and J by 0 bases, leaving 19 bases between them. In nucleotides, the CDR3 is TGCAGTGCTAGACCGCCCTGGGGGGGTCGGGCTAACTATGGCTACACCTTC. This sequence encodes CSARPPWGGRANYGYTF.

There are many counts of this clonotype. The J gene is TRBJ1-2, the V gene TRBV9; 10 bases fit TRBD1. J was trimmed by 5 bases and V by 3 bases; bases with no gene match: 7. In germline, CDR1 is SGDLS, CDR2 YYNGEE. The CDR3 covers 15 residues. The CDR3: CASSGVRDRGYGYTF. The CDR3 DNA reads TGTGCCAGCAGCGGTGTCAGGGACAGGGGATATGGCTACACCTTC.

The sample holds many counts of this clonotype. The V gene is TRBV7-2, the J gene TRBJ1-1; D ambiguous. The V end was cut by 0 bases, the J end by 4 bases, with 9 bases between. The CDR3 has 14 amino acids. CDR1 and CDR2 (germline): SGHTA, FQGNSA. CDR3 DNA sequence: TGTGCCAGCAGCTTAGCAGTGATTTTCACTGAAGCTTTCTTT. Protein sequence: CASSLAVIFTEAFF.

This clonotype has ten or more counts. The V gene is TRBV24-1, the J gene TRBJ2-6; D ambiguous. The CDR3 is 15 amino acids. CDR1 and CDR2 from the germline V gene are KGHDR and SFDVKD. V lost 6 bases to trimming and J lost 0 bases, with 8 bases between them. CDR3 coding DNA: TGTGCCACCAGTTCTACGGACTCTGGGGCCAACGTCCTGACTTTC. Protein: CATSSTDSGANVLTF.

This clonotype was counted at least ten times. The chain has TRBV6-2 or TRBV6-3 and TRBJ2-7; either TRBD1 or TRBD2 may fit D (5 bases each). This CDR3 is built from 14 residues. V lost 5 bases and J lost 1, with 12 bases in between. Germline values: CDR1 MNHEY, CDR2 SVGEGT. In nucleotides, the CDR3 is TGTGCCAGCAGTGCCCGGGACGGATCCTACGAGCAGTACTTC. This codes for CASSARDGSYEQYF.

The V gene is TRBV20-1, the J gene TRBJ2-7, with TRBD2 matching over 8 bases. The germline gives CDR1 DFQATT, CDR2 SNEGSKA (reference sequence). The trim removed 8 bases at V and 4 bases at J, leaving 13 bases unmatched. The CDR3 length is 14 residues. As DNA, the CDR3 is TGCAGTCCTATCGATGCGCAGCGGGGGTACGAGCAGTACTTC. Translating it yields CSPIDAQRGYEQYF.

This clonotype appeared many times. The V call is TRBV7-9, the J call TRBJ2-7; possible D gene TRBD2, 5 bases. The CDR3 is made up of 17 amino acids. Trimming removed 5 bases from V and 3 bases from J, with 23 bases in between. Germline lookup yields CDR1 SEHNR and CDR2 FQNEAQ (reference sequence). CDR3 DNA sequence: TGTGCCAGCAGCAACCCCCTAAGGGAGTCATACTACTACGAGCAGTACTTC. Translating it yields CASSNPLRESYYYEQYF.

The table lists this clonotype with many counts. This rearrangement joins TRBV7-9 to TRBJ1-4; no clear D. CDR3 length: 14 residues. Germline V gene lookup returns CDR1 SEHNR and CDR2 FQNEAQ (reference sequence). Between the trimmed V and J ends, which lost 2 bases and 3 bases, there was a span of 7 bases. The CDR3 spells CASSLSGSNEKLFF. CDR3 sequence (DNA): TGTGCCAGCAGCTTATCGGGCTCTAATGAAAAACTGTTTTTT.